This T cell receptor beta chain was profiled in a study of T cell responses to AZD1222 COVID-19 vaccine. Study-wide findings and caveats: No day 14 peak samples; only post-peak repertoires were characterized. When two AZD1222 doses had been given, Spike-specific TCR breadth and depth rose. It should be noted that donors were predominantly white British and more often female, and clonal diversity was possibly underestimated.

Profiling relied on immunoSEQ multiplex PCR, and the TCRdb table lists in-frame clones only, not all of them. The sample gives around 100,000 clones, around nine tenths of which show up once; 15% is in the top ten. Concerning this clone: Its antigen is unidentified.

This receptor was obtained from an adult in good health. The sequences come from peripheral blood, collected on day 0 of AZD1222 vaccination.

CDR3 DNA: TGTGCCAAACGGGAGAACACCGGGGAGCTGTTTTTT. Translating it yields CAKRENTGELFF. This chain links TRBV2 with TRBJ2-2, with D possibly TRBD2 on 5 matching bases. Trimming left V 10 bases short and J 1 base short, with 7 bases between. This CDR3 is 12 amino acids long. CDR1 and CDR2 from the germline V gene are SNHLY and FYNNEI.